Sequencing of this TCR beta chain was carried out in a study of blood T cells in healthy people across ages. Study-wide results and caveats: Diversity figures derived from one million T cells were judged to underestimate the true value.

CDR1 and CDR2 from the germline V gene are SGHTA and FQGNSA. J lost 1 base, V lost 6 bases, and 3 bases had no gene match. This CDR3 is 16 amino acids long. PBMCs numbering at least 6.5 million were isolated per sample. It was with a sample-barcoded 5' primer and a J-beta primer mix that a second PCR of about 7 to 12 cycles was run. Each cDNA was tagged by a template-switch adaptor containing 12 random nucleotides. There were at least 3 million CDR3-containing paired-end reads obtained from each sample. TCRdb independently ran MiXCR on the 5' RACE reads; one entry per CDR3 protein. The data show fewer than 800,000 distinct CDR3 sequences, with 20% to 25% seen just once and more than 3% held by the top ten. About this clonotype: Antigen unknown.

This clonotype originated in a man between 65 and 85 years old in good health. The rearrangement joins TRBV7-2 to TRBJ2-2, with TRBD2 identical over 12 bases. Sequencing input: blood. The CDR3 sequence: CASRPGLAGNTGELFF. DNA for the CDR3: TGTGCCAGCAGACCGGGACTAGCGGGGAACACCGGGGAGCTGTTTTTT.